This T cell receptor (beta chain) was recorded in a study of post-analysis software for immune sequencing data. About the research overall: In terms of disease course, relapsing-remitting, secondary progressive and progressive-relapsing multiple sclerosis were included.

Every TCR beta cDNA library bore unique molecular identifiers. TCRdb passed the PCR reads through MiXCR, listing each CDR3 protein once. The sample has roughly 800,000 distinct CDR3 sequences, approximately 57% seen once. Study-wide points: Among 5 or 6 TRBV segments more frequent in patients than controls were TRBV5-6, TRBV5-1 and TRBV20-1. Multiple sclerosis patients showed significantly lower normalized Chao1 diversity than controls did.

As concerns this clonotype: Its antigen remains unidentified.

The junction had 14 bases not matched to a gene; V was cut back by 4 bases and J by 0 bases. This CDR3 contains 20 residues. Germline V gene lookup returns CDR1 SGDLS and CDR2 YYNGEE. The sequence derives from a girl aged 10 to 17 with multiple sclerosis. The V and J genes are TRBV9 and TRBJ2-7; 15 bases agree with TRBD2. Material: blood. The CDR3: CASSPGTSGRTLISSYEQYF. For the CDR3, the DNA is TGTGCCAGCAGCCCGGGGACTAGCGGGAGGACGCTCATCAGCTCCTACGAGCAGTACTTC.